This TCR beta chain was observed in a study of T-cell memory formation after mild COVID-19 (dated by TCRdb to the early 2020s). About the investigation overall: TCR sequence clusters from the two donors were found to be largely donor specific. T-cell clones expanding and contracting after mild COVID-19 in a couple of donors were tracked by longitudinal TCRalpha and TCRbeta repertoire sequencing. The cohort comprised two young, previously healthy adult volunteers, one female and one male.

General findings and caveats noted by the study authors: From day 15 to 85, contracting clones showed balanced CD4/CD8 phenotypes, whereas a second wave of clones that expanded from day 15 to 37 leaned towards CD4+. Only two mild cases were covered in the study, and larger cohorts including severe cases with pre-infection samples were considered necessary. Contracting CD4+ clones were found mainly in CM and EM memory subsets, while CD8+ clones were enriched in EMRA. The detection of some responding clones in pre-infection memory suggests that pre-existing cross-reactive memory T cells joined the SARS-CoV-2 response. Whether the second-wave clones peaking on day 37 were SARS-CoV-2 specific was not confirmed.

In regard to this clonotype: Its antigen is not yet known. The sample holds no much larger clone one base away, and base qualities are not on file.

Ficoll-Paque density gradient centrifugation was the method used to isolate PBMCs. The sample was run on an Illumina NovaSeq 6000. cDNA libraries for TCRalpha and TCRbeta were prepared by 5'RACE using constant-segment primers, with sample barcodes and unique molecular identifiers added. Trizol reagent was used to extract RNA from every sample. Amplification of the libraries took two PCR steps, and the second step added a second sample barcode plus Illumina TruSeq adapters. Sequencing of libraries was performed on an Illumina NovaSeq with 2 x 150 bp paired-end reads. The paper's processing steps were these. With migec v1.2.7, reads were demultiplexed and then collapsed into UMI-guided consensus sequences. Using mixcr v2.1.11, UMI consensuses were aligned to TRA and TRB V and J templates and then assembled into clonotypes. Clonotypes were classified as expanded or contracted when called significant by both edgeR and NoisET, with noise models trained on biological replicates. For edgeR calls, the cutoffs were a false discovery rate-adjusted p below 0.01 and a log2 fold-change threshold of 1. As an exploratory analysis of dynamics, PCA with hierarchical clustering was applied to max-normalized trajectories of the 1000 most abundant clonotypes. Separately sequenced CD4+ and CD8+ repertoires were used to assign the CD4 or CD8 phenotype of responding clones. TCRdb reprocessed the public reads (quality trimming at Q25 with fastp, clone calling with MiXCR) and kept in-frame beta chains. Each entry merges the rows of one CDR3 protein and shows their most common DNA and genes. TCRdb, not the authors, supplied the V and J calls. Within this sample are about 110,000 distinct CDR3 sequences, with about a sixth of them counted one time only. The top ten clonotypes cover roughly 31% of the sample.

CDR1 SGHRS and CDR2 YFSETQ were looked up in the germline V gene. The CDR3, from cysteine to phenylalanine, totals 12 residues. Only CDR3 DNA is held: 36 bases, read in frame from base 1. For this chain, trimming is 7 bases at the V end and 6 bases at the J end, and the number of junction bases without a gene match is 1. This clonotype was obtained from an adult woman who had mild COVID-19 (a few samples of this study predate the infection). The sample titles of this study are shuffled in the database, so cell type and time point are left out; the donor was told from shared clones. This receptor chain uses TRBV5-1 and TRBJ1-2; 12 junctional bases match TRBD1. The sequencing input was PBMCs or a T cell subset sorted from them (not recorded which). CDR3 sequence: CASGTGGDGYTF. The DNA reads as follows: TGCGCCAGCGGGACAGGGGGCGATGGCTACACCTTC.